What follows are 20 T cell receptor beta chains derived from one specimen sequenced in a study of tissue T cells after allogeneic stem cell transplantation. Sequencing used immunoSEQ multiplex PCR; TCRdb keeps in-frame clones, though not all of them. The sample holds about 4,500 clones; around 45% are singletons and the top ten take approximately 16%. Stated time point: mouse harvest day 14 after allogeneic transplant. The graft held 10^6 splenic CD5+ T cells and 10^7 T-cell-depleted bone marrow cells. Specimen: gut tissue. Receptor source: a female BALB/c mouse given C57BL/6 T cells with graft-versus-host disease after an allogeneic hematopoietic cell transplant.

Note on this clone: Gene names and germline refer to mouse. The CDR3 end lies 1 residue beyond the end of the read and is filled in from the germline J gene. The chain employs TRBV4 and TRBJ2-5, with 9 bases matching TRBD2. CDR1 and CDR2 (germline): LGHDT, YNNKQL (reference sequence). CDR3 length: 14 amino acids. V trimming: 4 bases; J trimming: 3 bases; junction bases outside the gene matches: 2. CDR3 DNA, as far as it was read: TGTGCCAGCAGCTGGGGACTGGGTCAAGACACCCAGTAC. Amino acids: CASSWGLGQDTQY. The CDR3 in full is CASSWGLGQDTQYF. The whole variable domain, remainder taken from reference TRBV4 and TRBJ2-5, is ETAVFQTPNYHVTQVGNEVSFNCKQTLGHDTMYWYKQDSKKLLKIMFSYNNKQLIVNETVPRRFSPQSSDKAHLNLRIKSVEPEDSAVYLCASSWGLGQDTQYFGPGTRLLVL.

Relative to its sample, this clone is hyperexpanded. Gene names denote mouse genes. With the read ending 1 residue before the CDR3 end, the germline J gene is used to fill in that end. The chain carries TRBV2 and TRBJ2-5, with TRBD2 matching over 9 bases. CDR1 is LGHNA and CDR2 is YSYQKL in the germline V gene. The ends lost 0 bases at V and 11 bases at J; junction bases unmatched: 0. The CDR3 spans 12 residues. The CDR3 spells CASSQDWGGQYF. The DNA read from the CDR3 is TGTGCCAGCAGCCAAGACTGGGGGGGCCAGTAC.

Concerning this clone: The genes and germline here are from mouse. The read falls 1 residue short of the CDR3 end, and the missing part is taken from the germline J gene. The V and J genes are TRBV23 and TRBJ2-5. CDR1 and CDR2 (germline): KGHTA, FQNQQP. This CDR3 region has 14 residues. CDR3 protein: CSSSQRSNQDTQYF. The sequenced CDR3 bases are TGCTCCAGCAGTCAAAGGAGTAACCAAGACACCCAGTAC.

This clone showed up just a few times. Germline and genes: mouse. The read gets to within 1 residue of the CDR3 end, and the germline J gene fills in the rest. The chain employs TRBV15 and TRBJ2-7, with 10 bases that match TRBD2. CDR1 and CDR2 from the germline V gene are SGHND and FRSKSL. V dropped 5 bases and J dropped 0; count of bases not matched to a gene: 4. This CDR3 has 15 amino acids. The chain's CDR3 is CASSPRDWGSYEQYF. CDR3 DNA (partial): TGTGCCAGCAGTCCCCGGGACTGGGGCTCCTATGAACAGTAC.

As concerns this clone: Genes here carry mouse names. The read falls 1 residue short of the CDR3 end, and the missing part is taken from the germline J gene. The genes are TRBV26 and TRBJ1-5; tentative D call: TRBD1 (5 bases). This CDR3 comprises 13 residues. Germline V gives CDR1 KGHPV, CDR2 FQNQEV (reference sequence). With 7 bases removed from V and 4 bases from J, the gap between germline ends came to 11 bases. CDR3: CASKRRTNQAPLF. The covered CDR3 bases are TGTGCCAGCAAAAGGAGGACAAACCAGGCTCCGCTT. The full variable domain, in which reference TRBV26 and TRBJ1-5 provide the parts outside the CDR3, is NSKVIQTPRYLVKGQGQKAKMRCIPEKGHPVVFWYQQNKNNEFKFLINFQNQEVLQQIDMTEKRFSAECPSNSPCSLEIQSSEAGDSALYLCASKRRTNQAPLFGEGTRLSVL.

Worth noting for this clone: Genes and germline come from the mouse. The read comes to an end 1 residue before the CDR3 does, leaving the germline J gene to fill in the end. The V and J genes are TRBV12-2 and TRBJ2-5, with 9 positions matching TRBD1. Germline loops: CDR1 SGHLS, CDR2 HYDKME. V lost 2 bases to trimming and J lost 6 bases; unmatched junction nucleotides: 5. This CDR3 is 14 amino acids long. The sequenced CDR3 bases are TGTGCCAGCTCTCCGACAGGGGGAGCGGACACCCAGTAC. Protein: CASSPTGGADTQY. The CDR3 in full is CASSPTGGADTQYF.

About this clone itself: Gene names follow the mouse nomenclature. The CDR3 end is not reached by the read, which stops 1 residue before it; the germline J gene fills it in. This chain joins TRBV15 and TRBJ2-4; D remains unclear. There are 12 residues in the CDR3. V dropped 4 bases and J dropped 0 bases, with 2 bases sitting between them. The V gene's germline CDR1 is SGHND and CDR2 FRSKSL. The CDR3 DNA, read in part, is TGTGCCAGCAGTTCCAGTCAAAACACCTTGTAC. Residues: CASSSSQNTLY. The whole CDR3 sequence is CASSSSQNTLYF.

Concerning this clone itself: All gene names here are mouse names. The missing CDR3 end, 1 residue past where the read stops, is filled in from the germline J gene. The chain uses TRBV13-2 and TRBJ1-1; TRBD1 aligns across 8 bases. With V trimmed by 3 bases and J by 1 base, 5 bases remained unmatched. The CDR3 contains 15 residues. Looked up from germline, CDR1 is NNHNN and CDR2 is SYGAGS (reference sequence). CDR3 DNA (partial): TGTGCCAGCGGTGGCTCCGGGACAGGGAACACAGAAGTCTTC. Amino acid sequence: CASGGSGTGNTEVF. Given in full, the CDR3 is CASGGSGTGNTEVFF.

Only a few counts were recorded for this clone. Any gene name here is a mouse gene name. The read finishes 1 residue shy of the CDR3 end, and the germline J gene is used to complete it. V usage is TRBV3 and J usage is TRBJ2-1; 9 bases align to TRBD2. Germline CDR1 is SNHLY and CDR2 is FYNGKV (reference sequence). The CDR3 extends over 14 amino acids. V shed 3 bases, J shed 4 bases, and the junction held 1 base outside the gene matches. The covered CDR3 bases are TGTGCCAGCAGCTTCTGGGGGGGGTATGCTGAGCAGTTC. Amino acids: CASSFWGGYAEQF. The entire CDR3 protein is CASSFWGGYAEQFF.

Details on this clone: Gene names and germline refer to mouse. The CDR3 extends 1 residue past the end of the read, so its final part is completed from the germline J gene. The V call is TRBV13-2, the J call TRBJ1-1, with a tentative D call TRBD1 (5 bases). There are 14 residues in the CDR3. Germline CDR1 NNHNN, CDR2 SYGAGS (reference sequence). Between the trimmed V and J ends, which lost 2 bases and 3 bases, there was a span of 11 bases. Incomplete CDR3 DNA: TGTGCCAGCGGTGAACCGGGACTTGACACAGAAGTCTTC. Translating it yields CASGEPGLDTEVF. The whole CDR3 sequence is CASGEPGLDTEVFF.

This clone rates as large. The gene symbols are mouse symbols. The sequenced fragment ends 1 residue before the CDR3 boundary, so the rest is inferred from the germline J gene. The J gene is TRBJ2-7, the V gene TRBV26; the match to TRBD2 covers 8 bases. From germline, CDR1 is KGHPV and CDR2 FQNQEV (reference sequence). This CDR3 region has 13 residues. The ends lost 2 bases at V and 6 bases at J; junction bases unmatched: 3. The sequenced part of the CDR3 DNA is TGTGCCAGCAGTCTGATGGGGGGGAGTGAACAGTAC. Translating it yields CASSLMGGSEQY. The CDR3 as a whole reads CASSLMGGSEQYF. Full variable domain (outside the CDR3, taken from reference TRBV26 and TRBJ2-7): NSKVIQTPRYLVKGQGQKAKMRCIPEKGHPVVFWYQQNKNNEFKFLINFQNQEVLQQIDMTEKRFSAECPSNSPCSLEIQSSEAGDSALYLCASSLMGGSEQYFGPGTRLTVL.

In its sample, this clone ranks as large. The listed genes are named as in mouse. The CDR3 loop reads CASSPGQIYEQYF. Incomplete CDR3 DNA: TGTGCCAGCAGTCCTGGACAGATATATGAACAGTAC. This chain joins TRBV26 and TRBJ2-7; possibly TRBD1 for D (6 bases). The CDR3 end lies 1 residue beyond the end of the read and is filled in from the germline J gene. Germline CDR1 is KGHPV and CDR2 is FQNQEV (reference sequence). The CDR3 runs to 13 residues. V lost 4 bases and J 4 bases, leaving 11 bases between the germline ends.

With respect to this clone: Genes and germline are mouse. The CDR3 end is not reached by the read, which stops 1 residue before it; the germline J gene fills it in. The genes are TRBV12-2 and TRBJ2-5; the match to TRBD1 covers 7 bases. Germline V gene data show CDR1 as SGHLS and CDR2 as HYDKME. V dropped 1 base and J dropped 3; count of bases not matched to a gene: 3. This CDR3 comprises 14 residues. The sequenced part of the CDR3 DNA is TGTGCCAGCTCTCTGGCCAGGGGGCAAGACACCCAGTAC. Protein sequence: CASSLARGQDTQY. The complete CDR3 protein is CASSLARGQDTQYF.

A few counts support this clone. Mouse gene names and germline throughout. The sequenced fragment ends 1 residue before the CDR3 boundary, so the rest is inferred from the germline J gene. The chain couples TRBV3 to TRBJ1-3, with 9 bases lining up with TRBD1. Germline V gene lookup returns CDR1 SNHLY and CDR2 FYNGKV (reference sequence). V lost 1 base and J lost 8; bases outside the gene matches: 3. This CDR3 has 14 amino acids. The covered CDR3 bases are TGTGCCAGCAGCTTAGGAACAGGGGGCTATACGCTCTAT. Protein sequence: CASSLGTGGYTLY. The full-length CDR3 reads as CASSLGTGGYTLYF.

As concerns this clone: Gene names are the mouse ones. The CDR3 extends 1 residue past the end of the read, so its final part is completed from the germline J gene. The chain carries TRBV26 and TRBJ2-1; D remains ambiguous. The CDR3 is 13 amino acids. V shed 5 bases and J shed 2 bases, with 7 bases lying between them. In germline, CDR1 is KGHPV, CDR2 FQNQEV (reference sequence). This CDR3 is CASSEEYYAEQFF. The DNA read from the CDR3 is TGTGCCAGCAGTGAGGAGTACTATGCTGAGCAGTTC.

This clone was seen a handful of times. Gene labels here are mouse ones. The read comes to an end 1 residue before the CDR3 does, leaving the germline J gene to fill in the end. This chain links TRBV26 with TRBJ1-3, with D perhaps matching TRBD1 (5 bases). With 4 bases removed from V and 0 bases from J, the gap between germline ends came to 7 bases. In germline, CDR1 is KGHPV, CDR2 FQNQEV (reference sequence). This CDR3 comprises 14 residues. CDR3 in amino acids: CASSPTDSGNTLYF. The covered CDR3 bases are TGTGCCAGCAGTCCGACAGATTCTGGAAATACGCTCTAT. The full variable domain, with the rest looked up from reference TRBV26 and TRBJ1-3, is NSKVIQTPRYLVKGQGQKAKMRCIPEKGHPVVFWYQQNKNNEFKFLINFQNQEVLQQIDMTEKRFSAECPSNSPCSLEIQSSEAGDSALYLCASSPTDSGNTLYFGEGSRLIVV.

In its sample, this clone was seen once. Mouse gene names apply. The read comes to an end 1 residue before the CDR3 does, leaving the germline J gene to fill in the end. The V gene is TRBV26, the J gene TRBJ1-4; D unclear. Germline V gene data show CDR1 as KGHPV and CDR2 as FQNQEV (reference sequence). Trimming removed 2 bases from V and 0 bases from J, with 7 bases in between. The CDR3 loop spans 15 amino acids. CDR3 DNA (partial): TGTGCCAGCAGTCTGCCGGGGTTTTCCAACGAAAGATTATTT. It specifies CASSLPGFSNERLF. The CDR3 as a whole reads CASSLPGFSNERLFF.

There are a few counts of this clone. The germline and genes are mouse ones. The CDR3 end is not reached by the read, which stops 1 residue before it; the germline J gene fills it in. The chain joins TRBV26 to TRBJ1-2; no clear D. V lost 3 bases, J lost 1 base, and 3 bases lay in between. Germline values: CDR1 KGHPV, CDR2 FQNQEV (reference sequence). The CDR3 consists of 12 residues. This CDR3 reads CASSLRNSDYTF. The sequenced CDR3 bases are TGTGCCAGCAGTCTTAGAAACTCCGACTACACC.

As concerns this clone: Each gene name is a mouse one. This chain's CDR3 is CASSFVWGEDTQYF. The covered CDR3 bases are TGTGCCAGCAGTTTCGTCTGGGGCGAAGACACCCAGTAC. The chain carries TRBV14 and TRBJ2-5, with D possibly TRBD2 on 6 matching bases. The CDR3 goes on 1 residue after the read ends, and that part is filled in from the germline J gene. CDR3 length: 14 residues. V was clipped by 1 base and J by 4 bases, with 10 bases between them. The germline V gene has CDR1 SGHDT and CDR2 FRDEAV.

Comment on this clone: The listed genes are named as in mouse. The read stops 1 residue short of the end of the CDR3; the missing end is completed from the germline J gene. The chain links TRBV12-2 to TRBJ1-3; D may be TRBD1 (6 bases). CDR1 SGHLS and CDR2 HYDKME come from the germline V gene. Trimming took 2 bases from V and 3 from J, leaving 13 bases between them. The CDR3 has 15 residues. CDR3 sequence: CASSPLRGFGNTLYF. Partial CDR3 DNA: TGTGCCAGCTCTCCCCTCAGGGGATTTGGAAATACGCTCTAT.